These T cell receptor beta chains were read from a single sample in a study of blood T cell repertoires in COVID-19. Clones were read by immunoSEQ multiplex PCR, and TCRdb kept only the in-frame ones, dropping some. Here the sample spans about 39,000 clones, roughly nine tenths being singletons. The sequenced material came from peripheral blood. These receptors were taken from a man in his fifties with active COVID-19. The CDR3 runs from the conserved cysteine through the conserved F or W. D genes are given only for firm matches. Expanded clones are given a class, and other clones once, few, many or no size at all.

12 . TRBJ1-1 TRBD1 TRBV19 CASSLGQNEAFF TGTGCCAGTAGTCTGGGACAGAATGAAGCTTTCTTT
13 . TRBJ2-5 . TRBV30 CAWRASGKETQYF TGTGCCTGGAGGGCTTCCGGGAAAGAGACCCAGTACTTC
13 once TRBJ2-7 . TRBV11-3 CASSLRPTYEQYF TGTGCCAGCAGCTTGAGGCCGACCTACGAGCAGTACTTC
13 . TRBJ1-2 . TRBV29-1 CSVNTGPNYGYTF TGCAGCGTCAACACAGGTCCTAACTATGGCTACACCTTC
13 . TRBJ1-1 TRBD1 TRBV29-1 CSVGSGTGDQAFF TGCAGCGTTGGATCCGGGACAGGGGACCAGGCTTTCTTT
16 . TRBJ2-3 . TRBV5-5 CASSLAGRGTADTQYF TGTGCCAGCAGCTTGGCCGGCAGGGGGACTGCAGATACGCAGTATTTT
14 . TRBJ1-2 . TRBV6-6 CASSLMSGGYGYTF TGTGCCAGCAGCCTAATGAGTGGAGGGTATGGCTACACCTTC
15 . TRBJ2-2 . TRBV30 CAWSPRLTSPGELFF TGTGCCTGGAGTCCGAGACTGACTAGTCCCGGGGAGCTGTTTTTT
14 . TRBJ1-1 . TRBV7-2 CASSPGGAQTEAFF TGTGCCAGCAGCCCTGGGGGGGCCCAAACTGAAGCTTTCTTT
13 . TRBJ2-7 TRBD2 TRBV6-6 CASTITGRGEQYF TGTGCCAGCACCATAACGGGGAGGGGCGAGCAGTACTTC
15 . TRBJ2-3 . TRBV4-1 CASSRTSRGLGTQYF TGCGCCAGCAGCCGGACGAGTCGGGGTTTAGGTACGCAGTATTTT
15 . TRBJ2-3 . TRBV10-3 CAISDYKRGTDTQYF TGTGCCATCAGTGATTACAAGAGGGGCACAGATACGCAGTATTTT
16 . TRBJ2-3 TRBD2 TRBV6-2/TRBV6-3 CASSYRTSGGTDTQYF TGTGCCAGCAGTTACCGGACTAGCGGGGGAACAGATACGCAGTATTTT
14 . TRBJ2-1 TRBD2 TRBV18 CASSGGGDYNEQFF TGTGCCAGCTCAGGCGGGGGTGACTACAATGAGCAGTTCTTC
16 . TRBJ1-4 . TRBV5-1 CASSLGMGARNEKLFF TGCGCCAGCAGCTTGGGTATGGGGGCAAGGAATGAAAAACTGTTTTTT
13 . TRBJ2-3 . TRBV5-1 CASSYQATDTQYF TGCGCCAGCAGCTATCAGGCCACAGATACGCAGTATTTT
16 . TRBJ1-1 . TRBV4-2 CASSQGGNRAYTEAFF TGTGCCAGCAGCCAAGGGGGCAACAGGGCCTACACTGAAGCTTTCTTT
13 . TRBJ1-1 . TRBV19 CASSPVVPTEAFF TGTGCCAGTAGTCCGGTGGTACCCACTGAAGCTTTCTTT
15 . TRBJ2-7 . TRBV7-9 CASSSPRGHTVEQYF TGTGCCAGCAGCAGCCCGCGGGGCCACACGGTCGAGCAGTACTTC
18 . TRBJ2-4 TRBD2 TRBV6-2/TRBV6-3 CASSLPGTSDKAKNIQYF TGTGCCAGCAGCCTCCCCGGGACTAGCGATAAGGCCAAAAACATTCAGTACTTC
17 . TRBJ1-1 TRBD1 TRBV18 CASSPRQGGVSDTEAFF TGTGCCAGCTCACCGCGACAGGGGGGGGTCTCGGACACTGAAGCTTTCTTT
14 . TRBJ2-5 TRBD2 TRBV6-6 CASSSRGGGETQYF TGTGCCAGCAGTTCCCGGGGGGGCGGGGAGACCCAGTACTTC
14 . TRBJ2-2 TRBD1 TRBV29-1 CSVDGQGYTGELFF TGCAGCGTAGACGGACAGGGGTACACCGGGGAGCTGTTTTTT
13 . TRBJ1-5 . TRBV5-1 CASSFDGNQPQHF TGCGCCAGCAGCTTCGACGGGAATCAGCCCCAGCATTTT
13 . TRBJ2-7 TRBD1 TRBV6-5 CASSTGTGYEQYF TGTGCCAGCAGTACTGGGACAGGCTACGAGCAGTACTTC
13 . TRBJ2-5 . TRBV5-1 CASSFSSEETQYF TGCGCCAGCAGCTTCTCGAGCGAAGAGACCCAGTACTTC
14 . TRBJ2-5 . TRBV4-1 CASSPAERAETQYF TGCGCCAGCAGCCCCGCGGAGAGGGCGGAGACCCAGTACTTC
18 . TRBJ1-4 TRBD1 TRBV4-2 CASSQDLGTGAGNEKLFF TGTGCCAGCAGCCAAGATCTAGGGACAGGGGCGGGTAATGAAAAACTGTTTTTT
11 . TRBJ2-5 . TRBV20-1 CSAYIQGTQYF TGCAGTGCTTATATTCAGGGGACCCAGTACTTC
13 . TRBJ1-2 TRBD1 TRBV6-5 CASSKDRGVGYTF TGTGCCAGCAGCAAAGACAGGGGGGTTGGCTACACCTTC
13 . TRBJ2-5 . TRBV5-1 CASSLGAEETQYF TGCGCCAGCAGCCTAGGCGCGGAGGAGACCCAGTACTTC
17 . TRBJ1-3 . TRBV9 CASSGGPSQGRGNTIYF TGTGCCAGCAGCGGCGGTCCCTCACAGGGAAGGGGAAACACCATATATTTT
15 . TRBJ2-5 TRBD1 TRBV7-3 CASSPQTGRWETQYF TGTGCCAGCAGCCCCCAGACAGGGCGATGGGAGACCCAGTACTTC
14 . TRBJ1-1 . TRBV7-2 CASSANRQNTEAFF TGTGCCAGCAGCGCAAATAGACAGAACACTGAAGCTTTCTTT
17 . TRBJ2-7 . TRBV21-1 CASSKERTGIWCDEQYF TGTGCCAGCAGCAAAGAACGGACAGGAATCTGGTGCGACGAGCAGTACTTC
18 once TRBJ1-2 . TRBV6-6 CASSPRHGQRNVNYGYTF TGTGCCAGCAGTCCCAGACATGGACAGCGGAACGTTAACTATGGCTACACCTTC
12 . TRBJ2-7 TRBD1 TRBV30 CAWSRQGYEQYF TGTGCCTGGAGTCGACAGGGTTACGAGCAGTACTTC
11 . TRBJ1-1 . TRBV5-6 CASSFIGEAFF TGTGCCAGCAGCTTTATCGGGGAAGCTTTCTTT
18 . TRBJ1-4 TRBD1 TRBV19 CASSTIAGGFSTNEKLFF TGTGCCAGTAGCACCATTGCAGGGGGCTTTTCAACTAATGAAAAACTGTTTTTT
19 . TRBJ1-5 TRBD1 TRBV2 CASSVGGRTGSGNNQPQHF TGTGCCAGCAGTGTTGGCGGAAGGACAGGGAGTGGAAACAATCAGCCCCAGCATTTT
12 . TRBJ2-3 . TRBV14 CASSPTTDTQYF TGTGCCAGCAGCCCGACAACAGATACGCAGTATTTT
15 . TRBJ1-6 . TRBV3-1/TRBV3-2 CASSQVLGGDSPLHF TGTGCCAGCAGCCAAGTATTGGGGGGGGATTCACCCCTCCACTTT